This T cell receptor beta chain is from a study of blood T cell repertoires in COVID-19. On the study more broadly: In each case, the material was cDNA or gDNA derived from T cells, B-cell-depleted T cells, or PBMCs.

The Seattle site enrolled patients during active infection and followed them longitudinally. Sequencing used immunoSEQ multiplex PCR; TCRdb keeps in-frame clones, though not all of them. The sample records approximately 290,000 clones, about 80% being singletons. J gave up 1 base and V 0 bases, and 6 bases lay outside the gene matches. The length of the CDR3 is 17 residues. Germline V gene data show CDR1 as SGDLS and CDR2 as YYNGEE. The chain is built from TRBV9 and TRBJ2-5; 10 bases map to TRBD2. Sequenced input: peripheral blood. The receptor was isolated from a person aged 65 to 85 with COVID-19, enrolled during active disease. This chain's CDR3 is CASSVDLSGGVQETQYF. CDR3 DNA: TGTGCCAGCAGCGTAGATCTCAGCGGGGGGGTCCAAGAGACCCAGTACTTC.